Described below is a single T cell receptor (beta chain) sequence and its context. Its antigen remains unidentified. Germline V gene sequence: CDR1 SGHRS, CDR2 YFSETQ. Trimming cost V 5 bases and J 4 bases, with 21 bases left between them. The CDR3 covers 16 residues. Sampling times: baseline, cycle 4 day 1, cycle 7 day 1. The data were obtained in a study of OX40 agonist ivuxolimab in advanced cancers. As for the study in general: The patients' treatment was ivuxolimab, an agonistic anti-OX40 (CD134) antibody. Study observations and caveats: At doses 0.1 to 3.0 mg/kg, CD4+ and CD8+ clones expanded.

TCRdb's table, derived via immunoSEQ multiplex PCR, lists solely in-frame clones and lacks some. The repertoire holds around 98,000 clones, about 83% seen once, with approximately 0.54% in the top ten. The sequencing used CD4+ or CD8+ T cells sorted from blood, collected in a trial of the OX40 agonist ivuxolimab. The sequence was obtained from an adult with an advanced solid tumor such as melanoma, head and neck, liver or kidney cancer. The gene calls are TRBV5-1 and TRBJ2-5, with D perhaps matching TRBD2 (7 bases). CDR3 in amino acids: CASRPFGGGAVETQYF. CDR3 nucleotide sequence: TGCGCCAGCAGGCCGTTTGGAGGGGGGGCCGTAGAGACCCAGTACTTC.